These T cell receptor beta chains were read from a single sample in a study of blood T cell repertoires in COVID-19. Here immunoSEQ multiplex PCR was the method, and the copy in TCRdb shows in-frame clones only, minus some. The profile shows approximately 10,000 clones, approximately 83% of them singletons. The sequencing sample was made of peripheral blood. The origin of the receptors is a human donor in a cohort sampled during active COVID-19. Both conserved end residues are part of each CDR3. The order of the fields is clone size, J gene, V gene, D gene, CDR3 protein, CDR3 DNA. The D gene is left open where the match is weak. Clone size is stated in some rows and not others, as once, few, many or a class when expanded.

clone size: NA; J gene: TRBJ2-7; V gene: TRBV3-1/TRBV3-2; D gene: NA; CDR3 protein: CASSQGLAEQYF; CDR3 DNA: TGTGCCAGCAGCCAAGGGCTTGCCGAGCAGTACTTC
clone size: few; J gene: TRBJ2-1; V gene: TRBV2; D gene: TRBD1; CDR3 protein: CASRRTGPIFNEQFF; CDR3 DNA: TGTGCCAGCAGGAGGACAGGTCCTATTTTTAATGAGCAGTTCTTC
clone size: NA; J gene: TRBJ1-5; V gene: TRBV27; D gene: NA; CDR3 protein: CASSLGRVNQPQHF; CDR3 DNA: TGTGCCAGCAGTTTAGGCAGGGTCAATCAGCCCCAGCATTTT
clone size: NA; J gene: TRBJ2-5; V gene: TRBV19; D gene: TRBD1; CDR3 protein: CASSMRQGGVETQYF; CDR3 DNA: TGTGCCAGTAGTATGAGACAGGGGGGAGTGGAGACCCAGTACTTC
clone size: NA; J gene: TRBJ1-1; V gene: TRBV10-2; D gene: NA; CDR3 protein: CASSQFRDTDIMNTEAFF; CDR3 DNA: TGCGCCAGCAGTCAGTTTAGGGACACCGACATCATGAACACTGAAGCTTTCTTT
clone size: NA; J gene: TRBJ2-2; V gene: TRBV7-8; D gene: TRBD2; CDR3 protein: CASSLEVKVAGGWNTGELFF; CDR3 DNA: TGTGCCAGCAGCTTAGAGGTGAAGGTAGCGGGAGGATGGAACACCGGGGAGCTGTTTTTT
clone size: NA; J gene: TRBJ1-4; V gene: TRBV28; D gene: TRBD1; CDR3 protein: CASSSPGTGDEKLFF; CDR3 DNA: TGTGCCAGCAGCTCCCCCGGGACAGGGGATGAAAAACTGTTTTTT
clone size: NA; J gene: TRBJ2-5; V gene: TRBV7-8; D gene: TRBD2; CDR3 protein: CASSYLAGGPQETQYF; CDR3 DNA: TGTGCCAGCAGTTATCTAGCGGGAGGGCCGCAAGAGACCCAGTACTTC
clone size: NA; J gene: TRBJ1-1; V gene: TRBV12-3/TRBV12-4; D gene: NA; CDR3 protein: CASSLTRNTEAFF; CDR3 DNA: TGTGCCAGCAGTCTGACAAGGAACACTGAAGCTTTCTTT
clone size: medium-sized; J gene: TRBJ2-7; V gene: TRBV4-3; D gene: TRBD1; CDR3 protein: CASSQAGTGDYEQYF; CDR3 DNA: TGCGCCAGCAGCCAAGCCGGGACAGGGGACTACGAGCAGTACTTC
clone size: once; J gene: TRBJ1-2; V gene: TRBV18; D gene: NA; CDR3 protein: CASSPGQTNYGYTF; CDR3 DNA: TGTGCCAGCTCACCCGGACAGACTAACTATGGCTACACCTTC
clone size: NA; J gene: TRBJ2-7; V gene: TRBV9; D gene: TRBD2; CDR3 protein: CASSASTSGSSPYEQYF; CDR3 DNA: TGTGCCAGCAGCGCTTCCACTAGCGGGAGTTCCCCCTACGAGCAGTACTTC
clone size: NA; J gene: TRBJ2-7; V gene: TRBV9; D gene: TRBD2; CDR3 protein: CASSVAGGTYEQYF; CDR3 DNA: TGTGCCAGCAGCGTAGCGGGAGGGACCTACGAGCAGTACTTC
clone size: NA; J gene: TRBJ2-7; V gene: TRBV5-5; D gene: TRBD2; CDR3 protein: CASSLATSVSYEQYF; CDR3 DNA: TGTGCCAGCAGCTTGGCCACTAGCGTCTCCTACGAGCAGTACTTC
clone size: NA; J gene: TRBJ2-7; V gene: TRBV4-3; D gene: NA; CDR3 protein: CASSQVQGYSYEQYF; CDR3 DNA: TGCGCCAGCAGCCAAGTGCAGGGTTACTCCTACGAGCAGTACTTC
clone size: NA; J gene: TRBJ1-2; V gene: TRBV18; D gene: NA; CDR3 protein: CASSDGEFYGYTF; CDR3 DNA: TGTGCCAGCTCAGACGGGGAGTTCTATGGCTACACCTTC
clone size: NA; J gene: TRBJ2-7; V gene: TRBV7-2; D gene: TRBD2; CDR3 protein: CASSLGDPGGLEQYF; CDR3 DNA: TGTGCCAGCAGCTTAGGGGACCCGGGAGGACTCGAGCAGTACTTC
clone size: NA; J gene: TRBJ2-2; V gene: TRBV9; D gene: TRBD2; CDR3 protein: CASSGFLAGGNTGELFF; CDR3 DNA: TGTGCCAGCAGCGGATTTCTAGCGGGAGGAAACACCGGGGAGCTGTTTTTT
clone size: NA; J gene: TRBJ2-7; V gene: TRBV29-1; D gene: NA; CDR3 protein: CSVASGEPVYEQYF; CDR3 DNA: TGCAGCGTTGCGTCGGGAGAGCCCGTATACGAGCAGTACTTC
clone size: NA; J gene: TRBJ2-7; V gene: TRBV5-4; D gene: NA; CDR3 protein: CASSSTTSPGYEQYF; CDR3 DNA: TGTGCCAGCAGTTCTACTACTAGTCCCGGCTACGAGCAGTACTTC
clone size: NA; J gene: TRBJ1-3; V gene: TRBV7-2; D gene: TRBD1; CDR3 protein: CASSLVQGGRNTIYF; CDR3 DNA: TGTGCCAGCAGCTTAGTTCAGGGGGGTAGAAACACCATATATTTT
clone size: NA; J gene: TRBJ2-1; V gene: TRBV7-2; D gene: TRBD1; CDR3 protein: CASSMDRGTYNEQFF; CDR3 DNA: TGTGCCAGCAGCATGGACAGGGGGACCTACAATGAGCAGTTCTTC
clone size: NA; J gene: TRBJ2-7; V gene: TRBV9; D gene: TRBD2; CDR3 protein: CASSPRLAGGREQYF; CDR3 DNA: TGTGCCAGCAGCCCTCGACTAGCGGGAGGTCGTGAGCAGTACTTC
clone size: NA; J gene: TRBJ2-7; V gene: TRBV7-2; D gene: TRBD2; CDR3 protein: CASRHGLAPYEQYF; CDR3 DNA: TGTGCCAGCAGACACGGACTAGCCCCCTACGAGCAGTACTTC
clone size: NA; J gene: TRBJ2-5; V gene: TRBV28; D gene: NA; CDR3 protein: CASSLFRSETQYF; CDR3 DNA: TGTGCCAGCAGTTTATTTCGTTCAGAGACCCAGTACTTC
clone size: NA; J gene: TRBJ2-1; V gene: TRBV7-2; D gene: TRBD2; CDR3 protein: CASSDRTSGNNEQFF; CDR3 DNA: TGTGCCAGCAGCGACCGGACTAGCGGAAACAATGAGCAGTTCTTC
clone size: NA; J gene: TRBJ1-5; V gene: TRBV4-1; D gene: NA; CDR3 protein: CASSQEPGLPSNQPQHF; CDR3 DNA: TGCGCCAGCAGCCAAGAACCGGGACTGCCTAGCAATCAGCCCCAGCATTTT
clone size: NA; J gene: TRBJ2-1; V gene: TRBV18; D gene: NA; CDR3 protein: CASSSQGGSYNEQFF; CDR3 DNA: TGTGCCAGCTCATCTCAGGGGGGCTCCTACAATGAGCAGTTCTTC
clone size: NA; J gene: TRBJ2-5; V gene: TRBV29-1; D gene: TRBD2; CDR3 protein: CSVELLAVFQETQYF; CDR3 DNA: TGCAGCGTTGAACTTCTAGCGGTCTTCCAAGAGACCCAGTACTTC
clone size: NA; J gene: TRBJ1-2; V gene: TRBV28; D gene: NA; CDR3 protein: CASLRPLGRTRGYTF; CDR3 DNA: TGTGCCAGCTTGAGACCCCTAGGCAGAACGAGAGGCTACACCTTC
clone size: NA; J gene: TRBJ2-2; V gene: TRBV5-4; D gene: NA; CDR3 protein: CASSLGGQGRTGELFF; CDR3 DNA: TGTGCCAGCAGCTTGGGGGGGCAGGGTCGCACCGGGGAGCTGTTTTTT
clone size: few; J gene: TRBJ2-6; V gene: TRBV28; D gene: NA; CDR3 protein: CASEDRILSGANVLTF; CDR3 DNA: TGTGCCAGCGAAGACAGGATACTCTCTGGGGCCAACGTCCTGACTTTC
clone size: NA; J gene: TRBJ1-5; V gene: TRBV3-1/TRBV3-2; D gene: NA; CDR3 protein: CASSLTGARNQPQHF; CDR3 DNA: TGTGCCAGCAGCCTAACAGGTGCTCGTAATCAGCCCCAGCATTTT
clone size: NA; J gene: TRBJ2-3; V gene: TRBV24-1; D gene: NA; CDR3 protein: CATSDNRGTDTQYF; CDR3 DNA: TGTGCCACCAGTGATAACCGAGGCACAGATACGCAGTATTTT
clone size: once; J gene: TRBJ1-2; V gene: TRBV4-3; D gene: TRBD1; CDR3 protein: CASSQATGGGYGYTF; CDR3 DNA: TGCGCCAGCAGCCAGGCGACAGGGGGAGGCTATGGCTACACCTTC
clone size: NA; J gene: TRBJ2-7; V gene: TRBV7-9; D gene: NA; CDR3 protein: CASSLAGGVLSYEQYF; CDR3 DNA: TGTGCCAGCAGCTTGGCTGGAGGAGTCCTCTCCTACGAGCAGTACTTC